This T cell receptor beta chain comes out of a study of OX40 agonist ivuxolimab in advanced cancers. The wider study: Given to patients was ivuxolimab, an agonistic anti-OX40 (CD134) antibody. Three dose-escalation patients had partial responses: one with hepatocellular carcinoma and two with cutaneous melanoma.

Concerning this clone itself: Antigen specificity is unknown.

General study points: Within 6 weeks, CD4+ and CD8+ blood T cells expanded clonally at 0.1 to 3.0 mg/kg. With doses of 0.1-3.0 mg/kg, partial responders showed among the lowest clonal expansion.

Repertoires were generated with immunoSEQ multiplex PCR, while TCRdb's copy carries only in-frame clones and drops some. The sample comprises about 70,000 clones, around 88% of which are singletons, and about 2.2% rests with the top ten. The source of this sequence is an adult with an advanced solid tumor such as melanoma, head and neck, liver or kidney cancer. The sequencing here drew on CD4+ or CD8+ T cells sorted from blood, taken in a trial of the OX40 agonist ivuxolimab.

The CDR3 DNA sequence: TGCGCCAGCAGCGGGGGTAGCACAGATACGCAGTATTTT. This codes for CASSGGSTDTQYF. J is TRBJ2-3 and V is TRBV5-1, with D tentatively TRBD1 or TRBD2 (5 bases each). CDR1 SGHRS and CDR2 YFSETQ come from the germline V gene. The V and J ends lost 4 bases and 0 bases respectively, with 6 bases between them. CDR3 size: 13 residues.